Each of the 2 T cell receptor beta chains below was sequenced from the same sample in a study of CD8+CD57+ T cells in acquired aplastic anemia. TCR beta VDJ combinations and CDR3 sequences were profiled from genomic DNA. TCRdb used MiXCR to reprocess the reads, holding one entry per CDR3 protein. The sample consists of roughly 160,000 distinct CDR3 sequences, more than 45% of them appearing once. Flow cytometry had shown expanded CD8+CD57+ cells in the patients chosen for sequencing. The sequenced material came from sorted CD4+, CD8+, or CD8+CD57+ T cells (not recorded which) from PBMCs. Source of these receptors: a human donor with aplastic anemia.

This clonotype was counted only a few times. The chain uses TRBV2 and TRBJ2-5, with a weak D call TRBD2 (5 bases). The CDR3 contains 12 residues. Germline V gene lookup returns CDR1 SNHLY and CDR2 FYNNEI. Trimming stripped 4 bases from V and 5 bases from J, with 8 bases between. The CDR3 is CASSAGSETQYF. The CDR3 nucleotides are TGTGCCAGCAGTGCGGGGTCGGAGACCCAGTACTTC.

There are many counts of this clonotype. A read error may be the cause here, since a much bigger clone is one base away. This sequence joins TRBV2 and TRBJ1-5; 8 bases line up with TRBD1. Germline CDR1 and CDR2: SNHLY and FYNNEI. Germline trimming cut 7 bases from V and 5 bases from J; bases unmatched to any gene: 4. The CDR3 extends over 13 amino acids. The CDR3 protein is CASKGGQDQPQHF. The CDR3 nucleotides are TGTGCCAGCAAGGGGGGACAGGATCAGCCCCAGCATTTT.